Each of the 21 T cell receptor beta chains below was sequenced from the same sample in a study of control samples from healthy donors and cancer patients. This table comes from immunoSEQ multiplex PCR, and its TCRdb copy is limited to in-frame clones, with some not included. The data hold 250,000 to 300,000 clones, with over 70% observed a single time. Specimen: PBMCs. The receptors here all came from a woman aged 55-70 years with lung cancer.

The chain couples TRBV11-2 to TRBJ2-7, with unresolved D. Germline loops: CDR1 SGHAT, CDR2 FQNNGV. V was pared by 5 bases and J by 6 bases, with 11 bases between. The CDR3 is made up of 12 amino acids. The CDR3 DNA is TGTGCCAGCAGCCCTAACTGGGGCGAGCAGTACTTC. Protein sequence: CASSPNWGEQYF.

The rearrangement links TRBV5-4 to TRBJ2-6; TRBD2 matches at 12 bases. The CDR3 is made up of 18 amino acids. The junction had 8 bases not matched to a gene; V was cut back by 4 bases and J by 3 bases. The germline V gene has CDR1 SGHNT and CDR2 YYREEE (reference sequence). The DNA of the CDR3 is TGTGCCAGCAGCGTTCCTAGCGGGGGGGCCGTTGGGGCCAACGTCCTGACTTTC. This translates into CASSVPSGGAVGANVLTF.

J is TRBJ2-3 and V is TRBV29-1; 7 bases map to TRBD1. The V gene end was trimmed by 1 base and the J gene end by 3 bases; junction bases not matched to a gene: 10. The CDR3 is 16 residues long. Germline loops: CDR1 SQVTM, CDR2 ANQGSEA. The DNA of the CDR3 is TGCAGCGTTGAAGGCGTAGGGGGCCTGAGGACAGATACGCAGTATTTT. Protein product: CSVEGVGGLRTDTQYF.

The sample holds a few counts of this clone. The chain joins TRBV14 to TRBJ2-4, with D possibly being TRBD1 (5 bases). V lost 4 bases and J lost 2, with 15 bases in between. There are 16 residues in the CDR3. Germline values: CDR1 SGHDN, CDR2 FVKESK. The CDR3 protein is CASSPTKGQSKNIQYF. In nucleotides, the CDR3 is TGTGCCAGCAGCCCCACGAAGGGGCAGTCCAAAAACATTCAGTACTTC.

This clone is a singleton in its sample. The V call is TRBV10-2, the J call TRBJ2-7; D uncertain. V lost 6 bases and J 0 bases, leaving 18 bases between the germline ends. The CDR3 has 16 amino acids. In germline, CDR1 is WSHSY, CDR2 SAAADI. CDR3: CASRAFGRQLSYEQYF. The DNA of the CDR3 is TGCGCCAGCAGAGCCTTCGGCAGGCAACTCTCCTACGAGCAGTACTTC.

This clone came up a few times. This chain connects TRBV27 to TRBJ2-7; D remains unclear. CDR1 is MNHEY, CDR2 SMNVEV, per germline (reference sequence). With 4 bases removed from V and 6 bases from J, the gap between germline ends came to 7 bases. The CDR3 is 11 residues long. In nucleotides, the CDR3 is TGTGCCAGCAGTTCCCCGGGCGAGCAGTACTTC. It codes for CASSSPGEQYF.

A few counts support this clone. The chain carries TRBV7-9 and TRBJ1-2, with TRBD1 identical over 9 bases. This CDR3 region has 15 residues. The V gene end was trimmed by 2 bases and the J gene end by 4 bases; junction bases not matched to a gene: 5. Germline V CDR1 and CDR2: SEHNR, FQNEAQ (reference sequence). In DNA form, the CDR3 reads TGTGCCAGCAGCTTATGGGACAGGGTGGCCTATGGCTACACCTTC. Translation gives CASSLWDRVAYGYTF.

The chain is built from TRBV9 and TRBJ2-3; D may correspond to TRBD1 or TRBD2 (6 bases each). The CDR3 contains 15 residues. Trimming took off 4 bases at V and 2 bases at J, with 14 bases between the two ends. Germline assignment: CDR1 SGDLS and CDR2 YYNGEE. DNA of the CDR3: TGTGCCAGCAGCCCCTGGAGGGGGAACACAGATACGCAGTATTTT. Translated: CASSPWRGNTDTQYF.

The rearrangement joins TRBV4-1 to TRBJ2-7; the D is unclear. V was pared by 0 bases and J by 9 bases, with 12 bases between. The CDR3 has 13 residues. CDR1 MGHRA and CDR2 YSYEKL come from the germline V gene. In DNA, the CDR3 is TGCGCCAGCAGCCAAGATCTGCAGGTTGGGCAGTACTTC. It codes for CASSQDLQVGQYF.

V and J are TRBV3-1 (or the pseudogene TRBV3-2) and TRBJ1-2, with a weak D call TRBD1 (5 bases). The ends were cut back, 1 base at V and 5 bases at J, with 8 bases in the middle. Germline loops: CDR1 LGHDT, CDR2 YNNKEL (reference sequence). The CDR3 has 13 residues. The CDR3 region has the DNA TGTGCCAGCAGCCAAGGGGACCTATATGGCTACACCTTC. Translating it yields CASSQGDLYGYTF.

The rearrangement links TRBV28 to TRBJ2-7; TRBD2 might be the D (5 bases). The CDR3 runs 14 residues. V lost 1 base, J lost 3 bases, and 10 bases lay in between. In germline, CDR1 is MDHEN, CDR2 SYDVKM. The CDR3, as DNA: TGTGCCAGCAGTTTATTAAGTGGGAGCTACGAGCAGTACTTC. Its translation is CASSLLSGSYEQYF. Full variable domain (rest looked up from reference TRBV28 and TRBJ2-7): DVKVTQSSRYLVKRTGEKVFLECVQDMDHENMFWYRQDPGLGLRLIYFSYDVKMKEKGDIPEGYSVSREKKERFSLILESASTNQTSMYLCASSLLSGSYEQYFGPGTRLTVT.

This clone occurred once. CDR3 residues: CSTAKTSGVDNEQFF. DNA of the CDR3: TGCAGCACCGCTAAGACTAGCGGGGTTGACAATGAGCAGTTCTTC. This rearrangement joins TRBV29-1 to TRBJ2-1; 11 bases agree with TRBD2. Germline V gene data show CDR1 as SQVTM and CDR2 as ANQGSEA. V trimming: 8 bases; J trimming: 5 bases; junction bases outside the gene matches: 11. The CDR3 runs 15 residues.

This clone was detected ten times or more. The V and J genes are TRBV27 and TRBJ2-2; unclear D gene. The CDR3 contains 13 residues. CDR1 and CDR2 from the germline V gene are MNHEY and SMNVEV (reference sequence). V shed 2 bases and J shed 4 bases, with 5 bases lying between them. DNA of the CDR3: TGTGCCAGCAGTTTAATCTTCACCGGGGAGCTGTTTTTT. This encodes CASSLIFTGELFF.

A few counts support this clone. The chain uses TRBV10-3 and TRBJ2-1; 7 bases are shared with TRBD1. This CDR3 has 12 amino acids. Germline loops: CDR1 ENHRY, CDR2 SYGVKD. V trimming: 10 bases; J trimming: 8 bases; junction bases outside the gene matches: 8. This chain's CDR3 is CANKGAADEQFF. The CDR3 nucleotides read TGTGCCAACAAGGGGGCGGCGGATGAGCAGTTCTTC.

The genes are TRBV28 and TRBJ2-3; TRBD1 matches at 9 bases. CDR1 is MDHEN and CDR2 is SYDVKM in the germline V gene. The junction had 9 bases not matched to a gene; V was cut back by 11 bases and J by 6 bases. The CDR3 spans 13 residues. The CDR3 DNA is TGTGCCTCACAGGGGGCGGTGCGCGATACGCAGTATTTT. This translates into CASQGAVRDTQYF.

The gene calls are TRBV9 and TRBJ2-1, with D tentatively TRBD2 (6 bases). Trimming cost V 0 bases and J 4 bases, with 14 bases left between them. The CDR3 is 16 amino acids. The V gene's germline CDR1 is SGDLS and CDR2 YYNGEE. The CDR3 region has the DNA TGTGCCAGCAGCGTAGGGTCGGGAGTAGGTTACAATGAGCAGTTCTTC. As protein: CASSVGSGVGYNEQFF.

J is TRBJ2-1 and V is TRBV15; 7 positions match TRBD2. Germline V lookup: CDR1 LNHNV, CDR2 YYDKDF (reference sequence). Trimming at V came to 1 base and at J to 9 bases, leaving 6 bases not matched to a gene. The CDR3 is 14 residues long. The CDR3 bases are TGTGCCACCAGCAGAGTCCCTAGCGGAAGTGAGCAGTTCTTC. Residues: CATSRVPSGSEQFF.

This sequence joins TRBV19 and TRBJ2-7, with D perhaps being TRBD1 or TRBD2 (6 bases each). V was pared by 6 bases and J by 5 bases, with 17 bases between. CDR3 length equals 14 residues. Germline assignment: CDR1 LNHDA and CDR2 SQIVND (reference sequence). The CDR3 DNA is TGTGCCAGTAGGCCTGGCAGGGGAGGAGACGAGCAGTACTTC. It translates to CASRPGRGGDEQYF.

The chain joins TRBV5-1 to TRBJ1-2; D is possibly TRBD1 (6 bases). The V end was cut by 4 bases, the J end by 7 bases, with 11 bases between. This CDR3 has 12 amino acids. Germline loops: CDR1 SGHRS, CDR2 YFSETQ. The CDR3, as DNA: TGCGCCAGCAGCGAACAGGGTTCTGGCTACACCTTC. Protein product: CASSEQGSGYTF.

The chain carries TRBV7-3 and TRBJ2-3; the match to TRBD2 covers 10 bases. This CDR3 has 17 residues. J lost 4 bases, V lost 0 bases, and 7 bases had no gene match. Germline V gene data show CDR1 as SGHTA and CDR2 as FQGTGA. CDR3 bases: TGTGCCAGCAGCTTAACTCCACGGACTAGCGGTTCAGATACGCAGTATTTT. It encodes CASSLTPRTSGSDTQYF.

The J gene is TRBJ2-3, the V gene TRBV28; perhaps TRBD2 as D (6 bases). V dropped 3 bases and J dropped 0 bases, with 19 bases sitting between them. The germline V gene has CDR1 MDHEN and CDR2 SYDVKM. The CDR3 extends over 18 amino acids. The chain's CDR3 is CASSFTNSGSSSTDTQYF. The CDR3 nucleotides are TGTGCCAGCAGTTTTACGAACAGCGGGTCCTCTAGCACAGATACGCAGTATTTT.